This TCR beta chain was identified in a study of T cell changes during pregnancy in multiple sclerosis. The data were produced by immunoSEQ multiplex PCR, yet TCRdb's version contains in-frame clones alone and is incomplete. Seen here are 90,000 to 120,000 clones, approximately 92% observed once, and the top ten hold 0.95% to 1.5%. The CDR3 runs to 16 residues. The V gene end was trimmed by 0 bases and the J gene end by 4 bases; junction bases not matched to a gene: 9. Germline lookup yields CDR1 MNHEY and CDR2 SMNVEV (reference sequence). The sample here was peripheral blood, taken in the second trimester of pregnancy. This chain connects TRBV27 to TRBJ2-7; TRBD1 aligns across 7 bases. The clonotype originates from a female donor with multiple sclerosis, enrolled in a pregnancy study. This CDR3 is CASSLSAGQVSYEQYF. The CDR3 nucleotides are TGTGCCAGCAGTTTATCGGCAGGACAGGTTTCTTACGAGCAGTACTTC.